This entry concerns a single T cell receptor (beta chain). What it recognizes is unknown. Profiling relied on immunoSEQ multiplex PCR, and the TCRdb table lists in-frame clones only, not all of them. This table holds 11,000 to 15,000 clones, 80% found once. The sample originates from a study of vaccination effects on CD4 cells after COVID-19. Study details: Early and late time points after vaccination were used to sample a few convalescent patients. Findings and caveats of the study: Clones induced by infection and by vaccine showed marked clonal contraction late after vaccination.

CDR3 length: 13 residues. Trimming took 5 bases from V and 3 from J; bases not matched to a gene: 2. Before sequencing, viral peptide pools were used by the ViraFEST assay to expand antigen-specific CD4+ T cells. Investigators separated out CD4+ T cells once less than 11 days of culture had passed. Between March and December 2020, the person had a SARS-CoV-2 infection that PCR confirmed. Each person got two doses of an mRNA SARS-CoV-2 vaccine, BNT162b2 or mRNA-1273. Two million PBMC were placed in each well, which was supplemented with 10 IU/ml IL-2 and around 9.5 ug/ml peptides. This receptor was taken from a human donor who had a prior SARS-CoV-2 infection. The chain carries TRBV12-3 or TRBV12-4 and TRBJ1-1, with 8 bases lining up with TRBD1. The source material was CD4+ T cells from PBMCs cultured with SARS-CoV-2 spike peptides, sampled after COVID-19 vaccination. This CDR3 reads CASSGTGYTEAFF. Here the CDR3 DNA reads TGTGCCAGCAGTGGGACAGGCTACACTGAAGCTTTCTTT.